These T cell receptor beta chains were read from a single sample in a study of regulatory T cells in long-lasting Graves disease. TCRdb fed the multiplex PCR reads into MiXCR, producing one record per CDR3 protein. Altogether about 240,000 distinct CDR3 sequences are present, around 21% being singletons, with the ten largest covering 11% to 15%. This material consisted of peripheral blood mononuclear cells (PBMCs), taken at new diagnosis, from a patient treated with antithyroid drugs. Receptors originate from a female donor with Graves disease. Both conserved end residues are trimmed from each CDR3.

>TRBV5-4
ASSFRGTEKLF
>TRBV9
ASSVGYGWSYEQY
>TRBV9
ASSRGTNSYNEQF
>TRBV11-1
ASADGFYEQY
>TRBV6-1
ASKNQGNTGELF
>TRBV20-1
SATFPGLAGVGDSEQF
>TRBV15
ATSRAWDGANVLT
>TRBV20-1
SAIGARMSYEQF
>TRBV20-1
SARAGQQPQH
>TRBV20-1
SASPAVSSYEQY
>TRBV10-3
AVRGSTEAF
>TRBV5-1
ASSFMTGGSYEQY
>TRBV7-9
ASRRWSDTQY
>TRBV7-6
ASSPWLTDGGDTQY
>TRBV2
ASSGTGDYGYT
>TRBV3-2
ASSQGASSGTSSYNEQF
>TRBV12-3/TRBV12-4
ASTSYRGNEQF
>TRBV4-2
ASSQEVRGPLETQY
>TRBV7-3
ASSPSAGAYNEQF
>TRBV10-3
AIRGDTEAF
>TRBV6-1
ASSGERGLTEAF
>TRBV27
ASSFPHSGELF
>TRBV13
ASSDGLAGLGDTQY
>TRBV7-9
ASIFGANTGELF
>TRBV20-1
SASHPLNSYEQY
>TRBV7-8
ASNDRDWSYEQY
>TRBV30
AWSPIGNTGELF
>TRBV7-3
ASSRDRAITGEQY
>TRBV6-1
ASSPHPTENWGNEQF
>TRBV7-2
ASSFWERGNEQF
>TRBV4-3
ASSQDLAGGSYEQY
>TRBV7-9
ASSLREGSNSPLH
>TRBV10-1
ASSRQLGETQY
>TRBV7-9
ASSPPDTDTQY
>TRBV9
ASSGGQGGTGELF
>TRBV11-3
ASSPNDQETQY
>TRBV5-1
ASSLGQGAGGYT
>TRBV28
ASSSPRRAYEGQY
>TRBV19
ASSIRARTSGSSYEQY
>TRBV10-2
ASRSAQETQY
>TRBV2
ASRDSGGGNTEAF
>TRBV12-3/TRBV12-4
ASSLDDLPGAYQETQY
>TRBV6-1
ASRGQLGSNQPQH
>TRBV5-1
ASSSGIGETQY
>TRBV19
ASSIDRSGANVLT
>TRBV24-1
ATSDFGGTSGGALDTQY
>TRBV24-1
ATSDSQETQY
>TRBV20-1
SASWASGFNEQF
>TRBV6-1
ASKGSYGYT
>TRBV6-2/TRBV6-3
ASSYGASSGNTIY
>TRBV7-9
ASSPGISVATNEKLF
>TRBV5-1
ASSFSGTRTDTQY
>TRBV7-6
ASSPPGLTYEQY
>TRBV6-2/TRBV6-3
ASSYFGAGGTQY
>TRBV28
ASSRAGTGYEQY
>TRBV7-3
ASSPRRLAGGLDEQF
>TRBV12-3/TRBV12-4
ASRGLGGTDTQY
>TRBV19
ASSIDTLGAANYGYT
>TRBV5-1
ASSFGLAGWDEQF
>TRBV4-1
ASSYLLSSYNEQF